This entry lists 29 T cell receptor beta chains sequenced from one sample in a study of cytomegalovirus exposure and HLA in healthy donors. This table comes from immunoSEQ multiplex PCR, and its TCRdb copy is limited to in-frame clones, with some not included. The sample lists fewer than 400,000 clones; over 75% were seen once. Sequenced material: PBMCs. The receptors were sampled from a man aged 25 to 40 in good health and CMV-seronegative.

The chain is built from TRBV11-1 and TRBJ2-3; 8 bases fit TRBD2. In germline, CDR1 is SGHAT, CDR2 FQDESV (reference sequence). The CDR3 runs 13 residues. With 5 bases clipped from V and 4 bases from J, the junction kept 2 bases outside the gene matches. The CDR3 here is CASSISGADTQYF. In nucleotides, the CDR3 is TGTGCCAGCAGCATTAGCGGGGCAGATACGCAGTATTTT. Variable domain in full (rest from reference TRBV11-1 and TRBJ2-3): EAEVAQSPRYKITEKSQAVAFWCDPISGHATLYWYRQILGQGPELLVQFQDESVVDDSQLPKDRFSAERLKGVDSTLKIQPAELGDSAMYLCASSISGADTQYFGPGTRLTVL.

The V gene is TRBV11-2, the J gene TRBJ1-2; D is ambiguous. The germline V gene encodes CDR1 SGHAT and CDR2 FQNNGV. The CDR3 sequence is 13 residues long. V was trimmed by 7 bases and J by 6 bases, leaving 15 bases between them. Written as DNA, the CDR3 is TGTGCCAGCACCTTCAGGTCAGATGATGGCTACACCTTC. Protein sequence: CASTFRSDDGYTF.

The gene calls are TRBV10-2 and TRBJ2-7; D is ambiguous. The CDR3 is made up of 15 amino acids. CDR1 is WSHSY, CDR2 SAAADI, per germline. V gave up 5 bases and J gave up 0 bases, with 14 bases separating them. The DNA of the CDR3 is TGCGCCAGCAGTCCGCCAGGCGTCAGCTCCTACGAGCAGTACTTC. It specifies CASSPPGVSSYEQYF.

The genes are TRBV5-1 and TRBJ2-7; D remains unclear. The CDR3 length is 15 residues. V was shortened by 2 bases and J by 1 base, with 13 bases between the two germline ends. Germline V gene lookup returns CDR1 SGHRS and CDR2 YFSETQ. This CDR3 reads CASSFGGPKSYEQYF. The CDR3 bases are TGCGCCAGCAGCTTCGGCGGTCCAAAATCCTACGAGCAGTACTTC.

This sequence joins TRBV7-2 and TRBJ2-1, with 11 bases that match TRBD2. Unmatched junction bases numbered 1, after V lost 3 bases and J lost 9 bases. CDR1 SGHTA and CDR2 FQGNSA come from the germline V gene. The CDR3 is 13 amino acids. Here the CDR3 reads CASSFGTSGEQFF. CDR3 sequence (DNA): TGTGCCAGCAGCTTTGGGACTAGCGGTGAGCAGTTCTTC.

The J gene is TRBJ1-1, the V gene TRBV29-1, with D perhaps matching TRBD1 (5 bases). The V and J ends lost 5 bases and 2 bases respectively, with 12 bases between them. Per germline, CDR1 SQVTM and CDR2 ANQGSEA. CDR3 length: 13 residues. The CDR3 DNA is TGCAGCGTTCCTTCGGACACCAACACTGAAGCTTTCTTT. It encodes CSVPSDTNTEAFF. The variable domain in full, completed from reference TRBV29-1 and TRBJ1-1, reads SAVISQKPSRDICQRGTSLTIQCQVDSQVTMMFWYRQQPGQSLTLIATANQGSEATYESGFVIDKFPISRPNLTFSTLTVSNMSPEDSSIYLCSVPSDTNTEAFFGQGTRLTVV.

This chain uses TRBV4-1 with TRBJ2-3, with no clear D. V was shortened by 1 base and J by 3 bases, with 5 bases between the two germline ends. The germline V gene has CDR1 MGHRA and CDR2 YSYEKL. The CDR3 loop spans 13 amino acids. This CDR3 reads CASSQVQTDTQYF. The CDR3 DNA reads as TGCGCCAGCAGCCAAGTCCAAACAGATACGCAGTATTTT.

The rearrangement links TRBV2 to TRBJ2-5; TRBD2 might be the D (5 bases). Trimming shortened V by 6 bases and J by 3 bases, and 17 bases separated the two germline ends. Germline V gene lookup returns CDR1 SNHLY and CDR2 FYNNEI. There are 15 residues in the CDR3. For the CDR3, the DNA is TGTGCCAGCAGCCCAGCATTGATGCGGGAAGAGACCCAGTACTTC. Translating it yields CASSPALMREETQYF.

This clone has only one observation. This sequence joins TRBV4-3 and TRBJ2-5, with a possible D match to TRBD1 (6 bases). Germline V gives CDR1 LGHNA, CDR2 YSLEER. The CDR3 is made up of 16 amino acids. V dropped 0 bases and J dropped 4 bases, with 15 bases sitting between them. Written as DNA, the CDR3 is TGCGCCAGCAGCCAAGATTCGCGCAGGGGCGGAGAGACCCAGTACTTC. Translation gives CASSQDSRRGGETQYF.

The chain links TRBV10-3 to TRBJ1-6; D may be TRBD1 (6 bases). Germline V gene lookup returns CDR1 ENHRY and CDR2 SYGVKD. The V end lost 1 base, the J end lost 13 bases, and 20 bases lay between the germline ends. CDR3 length equals 16 residues. CDR3 in amino acids: CAISEYLGGLGVPLHF. The CDR3 DNA follows: TGTGCCATCAGTGAGTATCTCGGGGGGCTCGGTGTGCCCCTCCACTTT.

V gene TRBV2 combines with J gene TRBJ2-1; perhaps TRBD1 as D (7 bases). In germline, CDR1 is SNHLY, CDR2 FYNNEI. This CDR3 comprises 17 residues. V gave up 8 bases and J gave up 0 bases, with 20 bases separating them. The CDR3 region has the DNA TGTGCCAGCCACTATAGGAGGGGGCCAGGCTCCTACAATGAGCAGTTCTTC. It specifies CASHYRRGPGSYNEQFF.

The CDR3 region is CASSLAAEVWREQYF. CDR3 coding DNA: TGTGCCAGCAGCTTGGCCGCGGAAGTGTGGCGCGAGCAGTACTTC. This rearrangement joins TRBV5-6 to TRBJ2-7; no reliable D call. The CDR3 loop spans 15 amino acids. V lost 0 bases, J lost 6 bases, and 16 bases lay in between. From germline, CDR1 is SGHDT and CDR2 YYEEEE.

V gene TRBV5-6 combines with J gene TRBJ1-4, with 9 bases matching TRBD1. CDR3 length: 15 residues. CDR1 is SGHDT and CDR2 is YYEEEE in the germline V gene. V trimming: 4 bases; J trimming: 8 bases; junction bases outside the gene matches: 9. In DNA, the CDR3 is TGTGCCAGCAGCCTACAAGGACAGGGGTACGAAAAACTGTTTTTT. It encodes CASSLQGQGYEKLFF.

The V call is TRBV5-6, the J call TRBJ1-4; no reliable D call. Germline-derived CDR1 and CDR2 are SGHDT and YYEEEE. The CDR3 sequence is 16 residues long. Trimming removed 2 bases at V and 0 bases at J, with 11 bases between. The CDR3 region has the DNA TGTGCCAGCAGCTTCGGACGGGGTGCAACTAATGAAAAACTGTTTTTT. Its protein is CASSFGRGATNEKLFF.

The rearrangement links TRBV5-4 to TRBJ1-4, with TRBD1 as a possible D gene (6 bases). V was cut by 3 bases and J by 4 bases, with 13 bases left in between. Germline values: CDR1 SGHNT, CDR2 YYREEE (reference sequence). The CDR3 has 15 residues. The CDR3 DNA follows: TGTGCCAGCAGCTCCTGGACAGACATTAATGAAAAACTGTTTTTT. This encodes CASSSWTDINEKLFF.

The chain combines TRBV9 with TRBJ2-2; D perhaps matches TRBD1 (5 bases). The CDR3 spans 13 residues. The V end was cut by 1 base, the J end by 10 bases, with 11 bases between. Germline lookup yields CDR1 SGDLS and CDR2 YYNGEE. Here the CDR3 DNA reads TGTGCCAGCAGCGTATATGGGGCCGAGGAGCTGTTTTTT. Translating it yields CASSVYGAEELFF. Looking up the rest from reference TRBV9 and TRBJ2-2 gives the full variable domain: DSGVTQTPKHLITATGQRVTLRCSPRSGDLSVYWYQQSLDQGLQFLIQYYNGEERAKGNILERFSAQQFPDLHSELNLSSLELGDSALYFCASSVYGAEELFFGEGSRLTVL.

CDR3 coding DNA: TGTGCCAGCAGCTTGAGAACAGGAACCGAAAAACTGTTTTTT. Encoded protein: CASSLRTGTEKLFF. The chain joins TRBV5-6 to TRBJ1-4; D possibly corresponds to TRBD1 (5 bases). Germline CDR1 and CDR2: SGHDT and YYEEEE. The V end was cut by 1 base, the J end by 8 bases, with 12 bases between. The CDR3 covers 14 residues.

V is TRBV6-5 and J is TRBJ1-1; 8 nucleotides agree with TRBD1. V lost 0 bases, J lost 4 bases, and 4 bases stayed unmatched. Germline loops: CDR1 MNHEY, CDR2 SVGAGI. The length of the CDR3 is 15 residues. The chain's CDR3 is CASSYSRQGSTEAFF. CDR3 DNA sequence: TGTGCCAGCAGTTACTCGAGACAGGGGAGCACTGAAGCTTTCTTT.

The chain has TRBV11-2 and TRBJ2-1; TRBD2 matches at 13 bases. V shed 4 bases, J shed 6 bases, and the junction held 3 bases outside the gene matches. Germline CDR1 is SGHAT and CDR2 is FQNNGV. This CDR3 comprises 15 residues. CDR3 protein: CASSSWTSGGNEQFF. The CDR3 DNA is TGTGCCAGCAGCTCGTGGACTAGCGGGGGCAATGAGCAGTTCTTC.

This clone has only one observation. The chain recombines TRBV4-2 with TRBJ2-1, with 9 bases that match TRBD2. The CDR3 is 17 residues long. Germline V gives CDR1 LGHNA, CDR2 YNFKEQ. V lost 0 bases and J lost 8; bases outside the gene matches: 11. CDR3 loop: CASSQEVPGLAVHEQFF. CDR3 coding DNA: TGTGCCAGCAGCCAAGAGGTGCCGGGACTAGCCGTCCATGAGCAGTTCTTC.

The V gene is TRBV10-1, the J gene TRBJ2-1, with 9 positions matching TRBD2. CDR1 is WNHNN and CDR2 is SYGVQD in the germline V gene (reference sequence). The CDR3 totals 17 residues. V lost 5 bases and J lost 2; bases outside the gene matches: 10. The CDR3 sequence: CASSPDLSGGPYNEQFF. CDR3 sequence (DNA): TGCGCCAGCAGTCCTGATCTAAGCGGGGGGCCCTACAATGAGCAGTTCTTC.

This rearrangement joins TRBV15 to TRBJ2-7; 9 bases are a match to TRBD1. In germline, CDR1 is LNHNV, CDR2 YYDKDF (reference sequence). Trimming at V came to 3 bases and at J to 0 bases, leaving 9 bases not matched to a gene. This CDR3 is built from 17 residues. The CDR3 is CATSRGNRGLSSYEQYF. The CDR3 DNA reads as TGTGCCACCAGCAGGGGGAACAGGGGGCTAAGCTCCTACGAGCAGTACTTC.

This clone is a singleton in its sample. The V gene is TRBV5-4, the J gene TRBJ2-2, with a tentative D call TRBD1 (5 bases). Germline CDR1 SGHNT, CDR2 YYREEE (reference sequence). There are 16 residues in the CDR3. V lost 4 bases and J 7 bases, leaving 20 bases between the germline ends. The CDR3 DNA sequence: TGTGCCAGCAGCCTACGGCCAGGGTCGGGCAGCGGGGAGCTGTTTTTT. This translates into CASSLRPGSGSGELFF.

This chain connects TRBV9 to TRBJ1-1; D not certain. The CDR3 loop spans 16 amino acids. CDR1 is SGDLS and CDR2 is YYNGEE in the germline V gene. The V and J ends lost 0 bases and 1 base respectively, with 13 bases between them. CDR3 sequence reads: CASSVEASDPNTEAFF. CDR3 bases: TGTGCCAGCAGCGTAGAGGCTAGCGATCCGAACACTGAAGCTTTCTTT.

The chain has TRBV7-9 and TRBJ2-7; 9 nucleotides align to TRBD1. J gave up 3 bases and V 5 bases, and 8 bases lay outside the gene matches. This CDR3 has 15 amino acids. Germline V gene lookup returns CDR1 SEHNR and CDR2 FQNEAQ (reference sequence). The CDR3 loop reads CASSPPGQGIYEQYF. CDR3 DNA sequence: TGTGCCAGCAGCCCCCCGGGACAGGGAATCTACGAGCAGTACTTC.

The CDR3 DNA reads TGTGCCAGCAGCCCCGGGACAGTAGAGAGCTCTGGGGCCAACGTCCTGACTTTC. The encoded protein is CASSPGTVESSGANVLTF. The rearrangement joins TRBV7-9 to TRBJ2-6; 7 nucleotides agree with TRBD1. CDR3 length equals 18 residues. Trimming took 5 bases from V and 0 from J; bases not matched to a gene: 10. The V gene's germline CDR1 is SEHNR and CDR2 FQNEAQ (reference sequence).

The V and J genes are TRBV7-9 and TRBJ2-2, with a weak D call TRBD2 (6 bases). CDR1 and CDR2 from the germline V gene are SEHNR and FQNEAQ (reference sequence). Trimming shortened V by 5 bases and J by 1 base, and 11 bases separated the two germline ends. The CDR3 is 15 residues long. DNA of the CDR3: TGTGCCAGCAGCCCGACTAGTCGGAACACCGGGGAGCTGTTTTTT. It is translated as CASSPTSRNTGELFF. The full variable domain, in which reference TRBV7-9 and TRBJ2-2 provide the parts outside the CDR3, is DTGVSQNPRHKITKRGQNVTFRCDPISEHNRLYWYRQTLGQGPEFLTYFQNEAQLEKSRLLSDRFSAERPKGSFSTLEIQRTEQGDSAMYLCASSPTSRNTGELFFGEGSRLTVL.

J is TRBJ1-6 and V is TRBV5-6; no firm D call. The V gene's germline CDR1 is SGHDT and CDR2 YYEEEE. V was trimmed by 1 base and J by 7 bases, leaving 3 bases between them. This CDR3 contains 12 residues. The CDR3 reads CASSLLNSPLHF. CDR3 DNA: TGTGCCAGCAGCTTGCTGAATTCACCCCTCCACTTT.

This clone is a singleton in its sample. The V and J genes are TRBV5-4 and TRBJ1-3; 7 nucleotides line up with TRBD1. V lost 4 bases, J lost 1 base, and 2 bases stayed unmatched. CDR3 length equals 14 residues. Germline CDR1 SGHNT, CDR2 YYREEE (reference sequence). The CDR3 spells CASSRDRSGNTIYF. CDR3 coding DNA: TGTGCCAGCAGCAGGGACAGATCTGGAAACACCATATATTTT. The full variable domain, rest sourced from reference TRBV5-4 and TRBJ1-3, is ETGVTQSPTHLIKTRGQQVTLRCSSQSGHNTVSWYQQALGQGPQFIFQYYREEENGRGNFPPRFSGLQFPNYSSELNVNALELDDSALYLCASSRDRSGNTIYFGEGSWLTVV.